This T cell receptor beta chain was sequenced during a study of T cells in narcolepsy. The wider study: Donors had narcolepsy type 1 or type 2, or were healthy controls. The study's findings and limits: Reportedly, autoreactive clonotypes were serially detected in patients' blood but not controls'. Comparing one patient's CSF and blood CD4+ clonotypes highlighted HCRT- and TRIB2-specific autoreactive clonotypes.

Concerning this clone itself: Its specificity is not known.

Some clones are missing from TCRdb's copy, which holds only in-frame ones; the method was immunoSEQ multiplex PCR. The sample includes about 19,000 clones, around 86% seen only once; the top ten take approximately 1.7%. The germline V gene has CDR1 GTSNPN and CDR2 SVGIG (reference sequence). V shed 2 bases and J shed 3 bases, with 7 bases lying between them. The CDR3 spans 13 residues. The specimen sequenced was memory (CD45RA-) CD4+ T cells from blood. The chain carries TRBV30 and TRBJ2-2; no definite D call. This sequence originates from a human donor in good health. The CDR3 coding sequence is TGTGCCTGGAGTTTCTCGGACACCGGGGAGCTGTTTTTT. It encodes CAWSFSDTGELFF.